Listed below are T cell receptor beta chains from one sample, sequenced in a study of cytomegalovirus exposure and HLA in healthy donors. Method: immunoSEQ multiplex PCR; TCRdb's copy keeps in-frame clones and lacks some. The sample records roughly 220,000 clones, roughly 75% being singletons. Input material: PBMCs. These receptors were taken from a woman under 40 in good health and CMV-seronegative. Each CDR3 is given with its conserved first and last residue. D genes are given only for firm matches. Clone size is given for some rows only: seen once, a few or many times, or a class if the clone is expanded.

TRBD2	.	TRBJ2-4	TRBV7-8	CASSYRLAGGLGGIQYF	TGTGCCAGCAGCTACCGACTAGCGGGGGGTCTTGGAGGCATTCAGTACTTC
.	.	TRBJ1-5	TRBV19	CASSPGIGQPQHF	TGTGCCAGTAGTCCCGGGATAGGGCAGCCCCAGCATTTT
.	.	TRBJ2-2	TRBV5-1	CATAFTGSSTGELFF	TGCGCCACCGCTTTCACCGGGAGCTCGACCGGGGAGCTGTTTTTT
TRBD2	.	TRBJ2-1	TRBV28	CASSFLDSGRNEQFF	TGTGCCAGCAGTTTTCTTGATAGCGGGAGAAATGAGCAGTTCTTC
TRBD2	.	TRBJ2-1	TRBV7-2	CASSFRGGLNEQFF	TGTGCCAGCAGCTTCCGGGGGGGCCTCAATGAGCAGTTCTTC
.	.	TRBJ1-2	TRBV30	CASTGINYGYTF	TGTGCCTCCACAGGGATTAACTATGGCTACACCTTC
.	.	TRBJ2-2	TRBV5-1	CASRTAGALTGELFF	TGCGCCAGCAGGACGGCGGGGGCCCTCACCGGGGAGCTGTTTTTT
TRBD1	.	TRBJ1-2	TRBV2	CASRDSLILTTGPLGYGYTF	TGTGCCAGCAGGGACTCCCTCATACTCACGACAGGGCCCCTAGGCTATGGCTACACCTTC
.	.	TRBJ2-3	TRBV19	CASTNLFSTAADTQYF	TGTGCCAGTACCAACCTCTTCTCGACGGCGGCAGATACGCAGTATTTT
.	few	TRBJ2-5	TRBV11-2	CASSLVGRGETQYF	TGTGCCAGCAGCTTAGTTGGCAGAGGAGAGACCCAGTACTTC
.	.	TRBJ1-2	TRBV2	CASTTDRTNYGYTF	TGTGCCAGCACGACGGACAGAACTAACTATGGCTACACCTTC
.	.	TRBJ2-3	TRBV28	CASSFPSQRVSTDTQYF	TGTGCCAGCAGTTTCCCCTCCCAGCGGGTTAGCACAGATACGCAGTATTTT
TRBD1	few	TRBJ1-2	TRBV18	CASSPVLTGGGYGYTF	TGTGCCAGCTCACCAGTTTTGACAGGGGGCGGCTATGGCTACACCTTC
TRBD2	.	TRBJ2-1	TRBV9	CASSVQGGDTINEQFF	TGTGCCAGCAGCGTACAGGGAGGGGATACTATCAATGAGCAGTTCTTC
TRBD1	.	TRBJ2-1	TRBV18	CASSPLQGNEQFF	TGTGCCAGCTCTCCGCTACAGGGGAATGAGCAGTTCTTC
.	.	TRBJ1-3	TRBV6-1	CASSEPGRGRGNTIYF	TGTGCCAGCAGTGAACCGGGCAGGGGCCGCGGAAACACCATATATTTT
TRBD1	once	TRBJ1-6	TRBV29-1	CSVQTGGGSPLHF	TGCAGCGTCCAGACAGGGGGCGGCTCACCCCTCCACTTT
.	.	TRBJ1-2	TRBV10-2	CASKGMVDYGYTF	TGCGCCAGCAAGGGGATGGTGGACTATGGCTACACCTTC
TRBD1	.	TRBJ1-1	TRBV4-1	CASSQPAGTANVEAFF	TGCGCCAGCAGCCAACCGGCCGGGACAGCGAACGTTGAAGCTTTCTTT
TRBD1	few	TRBJ1-5	TRBV6-5	CASSSDRGQPQHF	TGTGCCAGCAGCTCCGACAGGGGACAGCCCCAGCATTTT
.	.	TRBJ2-1	TRBV2	CASSRTGYNEQFF	TGTGCCAGTAGCAGGACTGGCTACAATGAGCAGTTCTTC
.	.	TRBJ1-6	TRBV6-1	CASSEMRGNSPLHF	TGTGCCAGCAGTGAAATGCGGGGGAATTCACCCCTCCACTTT
.	few	TRBJ1-4	TRBV29-1	CSGESGEKLFF	TGCAGCGGGGAGTCGGGCGAAAAACTGTTTTTT
TRBD1	once	TRBJ1-2	TRBV6-5	CASSRTGDYGYTF	TGTGCCAGCAGTAGGACAGGGGATTATGGCTACACCTTC
TRBD1	.	TRBJ2-5	TRBV10-3	CAISDPTGGLETQYF	TGTGCCATCAGTGATCCGACAGGGGGTTTAGAGACCCAGTACTTC
TRBD1	.	TRBJ2-7	TRBV7-9	CASSSKIGTGIFYEQYF	TGTGCCAGCAGCTCAAAGATCGGGACAGGGATTTTCTACGAGCAGTACTTC
.	.	TRBJ1-1	TRBV5-6	CASSLQGMMNTEAFF	TGTGCCAGCAGCTTGCAGGGGATGATGAACACTGAAGCTTTCTTT
.	.	TRBJ2-1	TRBV5-1	CVSSEWGIADSYNEQFF	TGCGTCAGCAGCGAATGGGGGATAGCGGACTCCTACAATGAGCAGTTCTTC
.	few	TRBJ1-2	TRBV7-9	CASSLTGTNYGYTF	TGTGCCAGCAGCCTAACAGGGACTAACTATGGCTACACCTTC
.	.	TRBJ2-1	TRBV2	CASSEVAEQFF	TGTGCCAGCAGTGAGGTGGCTGAGCAGTTCTTC
TRBD1	.	TRBJ1-1	TRBV5-1	CASSLILQGSGTEAFF	TGCGCCAGCAGCTTGATCTTACAGGGGTCGGGCACTGAAGCTTTCTTT
.	once	TRBJ2-3	TRBV7-9	CSSSLTTATDTQYF	TGTTCCAGCAGCTTAACTACGGCGACAGATACGCAGTATTTT
TRBD1	few	TRBJ2-2	TRBV4-1	CASSQTGGRTGELFF	TGCGCCAGCAGCCAGACAGGGGGCAGAACCGGGGAGCTGTTTTTT
TRBD1	.	TRBJ1-2	TRBV19	CASGPGQVNYGYTF	TGTGCCAGTGGGCCGGGACAGGTAAACTATGGCTACACCTTC
TRBD2	.	TRBJ2-7	TRBV5-1	CASSREAGGDYEQYF	TGCGCCAGCAGCCGGGAAGCGGGAGGAGACTACGAGCAGTACTTC
TRBD1	.	TRBJ1-5	TRBV18	CASSGTGSNQPQHF	TGTGCCAGCTCGGGGACAGGGAGCAATCAGCCCCAGCATTTT
.	.	TRBJ2-1	TRBV5-1	CASTLDSSSSYNEQFF	TGCGCCAGCACCTTGGACTCTTCGAGCTCCTACAATGAGCAGTTCTTC
.	.	TRBJ2-7	TRBV27	CASSFSGGSYEQYF	TGTGCCAGCAGTTTTAGTGGGGGGAGCTACGAGCAGTACTTC
TRBD2	.	TRBJ2-1	TRBV7-9	CASSREGLAGGNEQFF	TGTGCCAGCAGCAGGGAGGGACTAGCGGGGGGGAATGAGCAGTTCTTC
.	.	TRBJ2-1	TRBV18	CASSPLGGKNNEQFF	TGTGCCAGCTCACCATTGGGCGGGAAAAACAATGAGCAGTTCTTC
TRBD2	.	TRBJ2-1	TRBV18	CASSPPSGSGSYNEQFF	TGTGCCAGCTCACCACCTAGCGGGAGTGGGTCCTACAATGAGCAGTTCTTC
TRBD1	.	TRBJ1-4	TRBV30	CAWGQGLEKLFF	TGTGCCTGGGGACAGGGACTTGAAAAACTGTTTTTT
.	few	TRBJ1-6	TRBV11-2	CASSQGWDSPLHF	TGTGCCAGCAGCCAGGGATGGGATTCACCCCTCCACTTT
TRBD1	.	TRBJ1-4	TRBV30	CAWSVGQGREKLFF	TGTGCCTGGAGTGTGGGACAGGGAAGGGAAAAACTGTTTTTT
TRBD1	.	TRBJ1-1	TRBV6-5	CASSYRGRRTEAFF	TGTGCCAGCAGTTACAGGGGGCGCCGCACTGAAGCTTTCTTT
TRBD1	.	TRBJ2-1	TRBV4-2	CASSQERNVGQLKSSYNEQFF	TGTGCCAGCAGCCAAGAGAGGAACGTGGGACAGCTTAAGAGCTCCTACAATGAGCAGTTCTTC
.	.	TRBJ2-1	TRBV13	CASSLVIADYNEQFF	TGTGCCAGCAGCCTCGTAATAGCGGATTACAATGAGCAGTTCTTC
.	.	TRBJ1-1	TRBV27	CASSPGIPLNTEAFF	TGTGCCAGCAGTCCCGGGATTCCCCTTAACACTGAAGCTTTCTTT
.	.	TRBJ1-3	TRBV6-6	CASSPGGISGNTIYF	TGTGCCAGCAGCCCCGGGGGTATCTCTGGAAACACCATATATTTT
TRBD1	.	TRBJ2-7	TRBV5-4	CASSLGTGTGGYEQYF	TGTGCCAGCAGCTTGGGGACCGGGACAGGGGGCTACGAGCAGTACTTC
TRBD2	.	TRBJ2-2	TRBV11-3	CASSPGGGSGTGELFF	TGTGCCAGCAGCCCGGGGGGGGGTTCGGGCACCGGGGAGCTGTTTTTT
.	.	TRBJ2-5	TRBV7-2	CASSFIAGTQYF	TGTGCCAGCAGCTTCATCGCGGGGACCCAGTACTTC
TRBD2	.	TRBJ2-2	TRBV30	CAWNKGAGSAGELFF	TGTGCCTGGAACAAAGGAGCGGGAAGCGCCGGGGAGCTGTTTTTT
.	.	TRBJ2-7	TRBV4-1	CASSQDGSEASYEQYF	TGCGCCAGCAGCCAAGATGGGTCGGAGGCCTCCTACGAGCAGTACTTC
.	.	TRBJ2-1	TRBV10-1	CASSESAGLNEQFF	TGCGCCAGCAGTGAGAGTGCGGGGCTCAATGAGCAGTTCTTC
.	.	TRBJ2-1	TRBV2	CASSNRGGQFF	TGTGCCAGCAGTAACAGGGGAGGGCAGTTCTTC
.	.	TRBJ2-7	TRBV29-1	CSVRGIFSYEQYF	TGCAGCGTGCGAGGGATATTTTCCTACGAGCAGTACTTC
.	.	TRBJ2-2	TRBV30	CAWSQGYANTGELFF	TGTGCCTGGTCTCAGGGATACGCGAACACCGGGGAGCTGTTTTTT
TRBD1	.	TRBJ1-2	TRBV6-1	CASSEHRGLGYTF	TGTGCCAGCAGTGAACACAGGGGGCTCGGCTACACCTTC